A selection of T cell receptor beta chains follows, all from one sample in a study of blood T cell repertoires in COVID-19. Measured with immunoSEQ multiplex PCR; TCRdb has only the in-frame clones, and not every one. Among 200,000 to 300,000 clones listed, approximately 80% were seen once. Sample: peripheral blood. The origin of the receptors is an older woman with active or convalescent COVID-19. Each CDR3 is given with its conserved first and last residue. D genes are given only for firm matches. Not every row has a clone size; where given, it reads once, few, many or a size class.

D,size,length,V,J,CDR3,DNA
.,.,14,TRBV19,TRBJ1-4,CASSYRGGDEKLFF,TGTGCCAGTAGTTATCGGGGGGGCGATGAAAAACTGTTTTTT
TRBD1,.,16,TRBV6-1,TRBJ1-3,CASSDQTGGTGNTIYF,TGTGCCAGCAGTGACCAGACAGGGGGTACAGGAAACACCATATATTTT
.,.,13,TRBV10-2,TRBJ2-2,CASSELARGELFF,TGCGCCAGCAGTGAGTTAGCGAGGGGGGAGCTGTTTTTT
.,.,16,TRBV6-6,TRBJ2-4,CASSYSGHLAKNIQYF,TGTGCCAGCAGTTACTCGGGGCATCTAGCCAAAAACATTCAGTACTTC
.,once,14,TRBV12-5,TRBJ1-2,CASGPPVSSRGYTF,TGTGCTAGTGGTCCCCCCGTATCGTCGCGTGGCTACACCTTC
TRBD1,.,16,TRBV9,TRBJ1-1,CASSVTGGLMNTEAFF,TGTGCCAGCAGCGTGACAGGGGGCCTTATGAACACTGAAGCTTTCTTT
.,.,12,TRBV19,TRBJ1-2,CASSLRLGGYTF,TGTGCCAGTAGTTTAAGACTCGGTGGCTACACCTTC
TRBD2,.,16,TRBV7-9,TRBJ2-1,CASSLVPAGAYNEQFF,TGTGCCAGCAGCTTAGTTCCAGCGGGGGCCTACAATGAGCAGTTCTTC
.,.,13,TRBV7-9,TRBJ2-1,CASSQPGLNEQFF,TGTGCCAGCAGTCAACCCGGTCTCAATGAGCAGTTCTTC
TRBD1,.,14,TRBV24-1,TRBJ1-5,CATGSGQGVGPQHF,TGTGCCACCGGCTCGGGACAGGGTGTCGGACCCCAGCATTTT
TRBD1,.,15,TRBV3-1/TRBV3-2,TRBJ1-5,CASSLGTGGEQPQHF,TGTGCCAGCAGCCTTGGGACAGGGGGCGAACAGCCCCAGCATTTT
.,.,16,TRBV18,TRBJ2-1,CASSPRRRSSYNEQFF,TGTGCCAGCTCACCACGGCGTCGGAGCTCCTACAATGAGCAGTTCTTC
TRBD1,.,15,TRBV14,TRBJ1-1,CASSPLRQGHTEAFF,TGTGCCAGCAGCCCCCTCCGACAGGGACACACTGAAGCTTTCTTT
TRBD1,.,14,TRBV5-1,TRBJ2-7,CASSSTGGGYEQYF,TGCGCCAGCAGCTCGACAGGGGGCGGCTACGAGCAGTACTTC
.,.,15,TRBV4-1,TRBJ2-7,CASSQVGARGYEQYF,TGCGCCAGCAGCCAAGTGGGGGCCAGGGGTTACGAGCAGTACTTC
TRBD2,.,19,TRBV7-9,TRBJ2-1,CASSYTGTSGSRSYNEQFF,TGTGCCAGCAGCTATACCGGGACTAGCGGGAGCAGGTCCTACAATGAGCAGTTCTTC
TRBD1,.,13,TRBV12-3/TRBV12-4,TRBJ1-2,CASSRGQGLGYTF,TGTGCCAGCAGTAGGGGACAGGGGCTTGGCTACACCTTC
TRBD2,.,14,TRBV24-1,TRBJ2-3,CATSGRGGTDTQYF,TGTGCCACCAGTGGGCGGGGGGGCACAGATACGCAGTATTTT
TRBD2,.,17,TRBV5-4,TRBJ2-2,CASSYGGTRSNTGELFF,TGTGCCAGCAGCTACGGGGGGACTCGATCGAACACCGGGGAGCTGTTTTTT
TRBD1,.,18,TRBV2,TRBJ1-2,CASSEVLAGGLEDYGYTF,TGTGCCAGCAGTGAAGTTTTGGCAGGGGGCTTAGAGGACTATGGCTACACCTTC
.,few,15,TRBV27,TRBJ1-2,CASSLGGLNPYGYTF,TGTGCCAGCAGTTTAGGCGGACTCAACCCGTATGGCTACACCTTC
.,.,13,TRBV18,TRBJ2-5,CASSRTLQETQYF,TGTGCCAGCTCACGGACTTTGCAAGAGACCCAGTACTTC